These T cell receptor beta chains were read from a single sample in a study of Graves' ophthalmopathy and Graves' hyperthyroidism. One entry per CDR3 protein, called by TCRdb with MiXCR from the multiplex PCR reads. The profile shows around 1.1 million distinct CDR3 sequences, 36% of them singletons. The sequencing sample was made of peripheral blood or thyroid tissue (not recorded which). These receptors were obtained from an adult man with Graves' hyperthyroidism. CDR3s include the opening cysteine and the closing phenylalanine or tryptophan. Size values are once, few and many counts, or a class for expanded clones, and some rows have none.

abundance,len,j_gene,v_gene,CDR3aa
-,12,TRBJ1-2,TRBV7-9,CASSITGTGYTF
many,13,TRBJ2-5,TRBV29-1,CSVDRQAKETQYF
few,17,TRBJ1-4,TRBV4-1,CASSQELRRRANEKLFF
-,15,TRBJ2-1,TRBV7-3,CASSLNSRFGNEQFF
many,11,TRBJ1-1,TRBV15,CATSNYTEAFF
once,12,TRBJ2-7,TRBV20-1,CSLGQTYYEQYF
many,17,TRBJ2-6,TRBV19,CASSGDQERSGANVLTF
-,15,TRBJ1-6,TRBV7-9,CASSLRQGNNSPLHF
many,17,TRBJ2-2,TRBV5-1,CASSPGTHRSLTGELFF
-,16,TRBJ1-2,TRBV7-8,CASSLLQGFILRGYTF
-,16,TRBJ2-5,TRBV2,CASSLTRRGQEETQYF
many,17,TRBJ2-2,TRBV7-6,CASSLVSLAGSTGELFF
-,15,TRBJ1-1,TRBV7-9,CASSRDRKKNTEAFF
many,14,TRBJ2-2,TRBV20-1,CSARGRLNTGELFF
few,16,TRBJ2-7,TRBV14,CASSQELRDRDYEQYF
-,15,TRBJ2-7,TRBV5-8,CASSFRDTGVYEQYF
many,14,TRBJ2-7,TRBV14,CASSQGQYSYEQYF
many,16,TRBJ2-5,TRBV24-1,CATSNYPDRGQETQYF
-,13,TRBJ2-5,TRBV15,CATSRDGSGTQYF
-,14,TRBJ1-1,TRBV12-3/TRBV12-4,CASNSDRSGTEAFF
many,14,TRBJ2-5,TRBV5-8,CASSLAIAAETQYF
many,12,TRBJ2-2,TRBV29-1,CSVNTAAGELFF
-,13,TRBJ2-7,TRBV10-1,CALRQVGSYEQYF
many,16,TRBJ2-5,TRBV24-1,CATPADRGRDQETQYF
many,10,TRBJ1-1,TRBV5-6,CASGGPRWDF
-,15,TRBJ1-2,TRBV30,CAWNKHRGGGYGYTF
many,14,TRBJ2-2,TRBV7-2,CASSPPGYTGELFF
many,17,TRBJ2-7,TRBV15,CATSRGYGTSGGYEQYF
-,12,TRBJ2-7,TRBV2,CASQGQYYEQYF
many,11,TRBJ2-5,TRBV12-3/TRBV12-4,CASSFGETQYF
many,15,TRBJ2-5,TRBV20-1,CSAKISQGIIETQYF
-,15,TRBJ1-2,TRBV28,CASSLSSNGLWGYTF
many,14,TRBJ2-5,TRBV2,CASSGGTVAETQYF
few,15,TRBJ1-4,TRBV20-1,CSAIGQPFTNEKLFF
few,12,TRBJ1-1,TRBV27,CASIAGGTEAFF
many,16,TRBJ2-5,TRBV24-1,CATSEGDRLYQETQYF
many,12,TRBJ2-5,TRBV20-1,CSASPGVETQYF
-,15,TRBJ1-5,TRBV19,CASSTTTGPLSYQHF
-,15,TRBJ2-1,TRBV9,CASPVGTADYNEQFF
many,14,TRBJ2-7,TRBV19,CASSPDRAVYEQYF
many,13,TRBJ1-6,TRBV19,CASSQRRDSPLHF
-,12,TRBJ1-1,TRBV29-1,CSGDRGDTEAFF
-,15,TRBJ1-1,TRBV7-3,CASSFDGQGRTEAFF
many,16,TRBJ1-1,TRBV7-2,CASSRGRGGVNTEAFF
-,11,TRBJ1-4,TRBV20-1,CSAATKEKLFF
-,15,TRBJ2-7,TRBV7-9,CASSLSGRTVDEQYF
many,13,TRBJ1-5,TRBV7-8,CASSLDAHQPQHF
few,14,TRBJ2-5,TRBV3-1,CASSPEGEQETQYF
-,14,TRBJ2-3,TRBV29-1,CSVFTSGGTDTQYF
many,13,TRBJ2-5,TRBV20-1,CSAKVGRWETQYF
few,16,TRBJ1-4,TRBV6-5,CASRGEGTGNNEKLFF
few,12,TRBJ2-3,TRBV24-1,CATIHRTDTQYF
-,15,TRBJ2-2,TRBV10-2,CAISEGQGGTGELFF
many,14,TRBJ1-2,TRBV29-1,CSVVTLDGNYGYTF
many,15,TRBJ2-7,TRBV10-2,CASSVASGGSYEQYF